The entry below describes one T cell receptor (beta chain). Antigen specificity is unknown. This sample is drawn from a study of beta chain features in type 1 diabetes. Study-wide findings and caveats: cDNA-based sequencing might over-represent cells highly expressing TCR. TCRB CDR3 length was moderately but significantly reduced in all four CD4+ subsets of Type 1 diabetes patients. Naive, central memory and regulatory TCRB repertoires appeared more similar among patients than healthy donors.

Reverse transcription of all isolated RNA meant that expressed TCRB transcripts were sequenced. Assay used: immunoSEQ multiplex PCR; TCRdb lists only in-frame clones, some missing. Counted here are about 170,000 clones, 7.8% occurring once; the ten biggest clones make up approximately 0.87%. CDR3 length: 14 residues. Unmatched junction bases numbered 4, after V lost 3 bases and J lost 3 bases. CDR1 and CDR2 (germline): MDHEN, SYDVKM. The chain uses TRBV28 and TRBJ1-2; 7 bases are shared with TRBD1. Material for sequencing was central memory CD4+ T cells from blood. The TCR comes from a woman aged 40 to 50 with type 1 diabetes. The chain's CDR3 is CASSFRGWDYGYTF. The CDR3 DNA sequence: TGTGCCAGCAGTTTCAGGGGGTGGGACTATGGCTACACCTTC.